The following is a TCR beta chain sequence with its context. Its antigen is still unknown. CD8 cells classed as naive were CD45RO-negative and positively selected for CCR7, excluding terminally differentiated effector memory CD45RA+ cells. TCRdb's copy holds only in-frame clones and misses some; the assay was immunoSEQ multiplex PCR. The sample records around 2.1 million clones, 85% to 95% being singletons. The sample belongs to a study of shared clonotypes between healthy human individuals. Trimming removed 6 bases from V and 7 bases from J, with 15 bases in between. From germline, CDR1 is MDHEN and CDR2 SYDVKM. The CDR3 runs 13 residues. Study results and caveats: Against clonotypes common to all four donors, non-shared ones had lower generation probabilities.

The sequencing input was naive CD8+ T cells from PBMCs. This TCR was recovered from a man aged 18-30 years in good health. Some clones in this sample may be carry-over from other donors' samples. J is TRBJ1-2 and V is TRBV28; tentative D call: TRBD1 (5 bases). CDR3 in DNA: TGTGCCAGCAGCCTTTATCCAGGGAGTGGCTACACCTTC. It yields the protein CASSLYPGSGYTF.